This record looks at one T cell receptor beta chain sequence and its context. This entry is derived from a study of shared clonotypes between healthy human individuals. Sequencing was performed with immunoSEQ multiplex PCR; in TCRdb, only in-frame clones are kept and a portion is missing. The sample yields about 1.5 million clones, approximately 98% seen once. J was trimmed by 6 bases and V by 5 bases; bases with no gene match: 3. The CDR3 sequence is 14 residues long. Germline lookup yields CDR1 SQVTM and CDR2 ANQGSEA. Material for sequencing was naive CD4+ T cells sorted from blood. Documented subset: CD45RA+ positively selected. The TCR was taken from a man aged 25-40 years in good health. The chain combines TRBV29-1 with TRBJ2-1, with 14 bases matching TRBD2. Here the CDR3 DNA reads TGCAGCGTTTGGACTAGCGGGAGGAGCAATGAGCAGTTCTTC. Translating it yields CSVWTSGRSNEQFF.